The clone carrying this T cell receptor beta chain was seen only once. The antigen is unknown. At one end, the junction sequence differs from germline, possibly due to a read error. Germline lookup yields CDR1 SGHAT and CDR2 FQDESV (reference sequence). There are 14 residues in the CDR3. A constant-region primer primed TCR beta cDNA synthesis from 500 ng of total RNA. Generation of the TCR beta libraries relied on three nested multiplex PCR rounds using slightly modified ARM-PCR. The two initial PCR rounds, nine to eleven cycles each, used TRBV1-TRBV30 forward and C-beta reverse primers. Each CDR3 protein gets one entry after TCRdb re-called the multiplex PCR reads with MiXCR. The repertoire includes 300,000 to 350,000 distinct CDR3 sequences, less than 75% of them detected once, and about 6% sits in the top ten. Germline DNA was extracted alongside blood RNA, which was obtained from unsorted whole blood.

The data derive from a study of tumor-infiltrating lymphocytes in primary liver carcinoma. Study-wide findings and caveats: Researchers found tumor-adjacent and tumor-blood pairs overlapped less than tumor region pairs.

The TCR comes from a man in his forties with primary liver carcinoma and hepatitis B virus infection. The rearrangement links TRBV11-1 to TRBJ2-5; D might be TRBD2 (5 bases). Sequencing was performed on peripheral blood. In DNA form, the CDR3 reads TGTACCAGCTGCTTCGGACTCAAAGAAGAGACCCAGTACTTC. Translating it yields CTSCFGLKEETQYF.